This T cell receptor (beta chain) emerged from a study of beta chain features in type 1 diabetes. Findings of the study overall: Type 1 diabetes patients had VDJ junctions that carried fewer insertions and more deletions. TCRB CDR3 length was moderately but significantly reduced in all four CD4+ subsets of Type 1 diabetes patients.

To note about this clone: Its antigen is unknown.

The authors took one heparinised blood draw, averaging about 120 mL, from each donor. Sorted cells reached over 95% purity in every population. V lost 1 base and J lost 3, with 7 bases in between. Germline assignment: CDR1 LNHNV and CDR2 YYDKDF (reference sequence). The CDR3 extends over 14 amino acids. Sequencing targeted expressed TCRB transcripts, as all isolated RNA had been reverse transcribed. Regulatory, naive and central memory T cell samples averaged around 3.6 million reads. Using immunoSEQ multiplex PCR, the repertoire was profiled, and TCRdb retains in-frame clones only, with some absent. This sample has roughly 330,000 clones; roughly 13% occur once, and the top ten carry roughly 0.015%.

The chain employs TRBV15 and TRBJ2-1, with no clear D. This clonotype was obtained from a woman aged 18-30 years with type 1 diabetes. What was sequenced was naive CD4+ T cells from blood. DNA of the CDR3: TGTGCCACCAGCAGAGGGAACAGCTACAATGAGCAGTTCTTC. Its translation: CATSRGNSYNEQFF.